This T cell receptor beta chain emerged from a study of shared T cell receptors in the human thymus. The germline V gene encodes CDR1 SSHAT and CDR2 FNYEAQ (reference sequence). V lost 1 base to trimming and J lost 12 bases; unmatched junction nucleotides: 5. The CDR3 is 15 residues long. TCRdb keeps only in-frame clones here, not all; method: immunoSEQ multiplex PCR. In the table there are about 660,000 clones, around 87% of which are singletons. These records were also assigned to another study, of human thymus T cells. That paper adds: Thymus was obtained from resections taken during corrective heart surgery. Gene usage (both V and J) appeared biased in thymic and blood repertoires.

Sample: thymocytes. This sequence joins TRBV7-7 and TRBJ2-1; TRBD2 matches 14 bases. This TCR derives from a boy younger than two with a congenital heart defect. CDR3 nucleotide sequence: TGTGCCAGCAGCTTAGAGGGGACTAGCGGGAGTAGGCAGTTCTTC. The encoded protein is CASSLEGTSGSRQFF.